These T cell receptor beta chains were read from a single sample in a study of CD8 T cells in Susac syndrome. TCRdb reprocessed the immunoSEQ multiplex PCR reads via MiXCR and lists one record per CDR3 protein. This table has 150,000 to 200,000 distinct CDR3 sequences, approximately 95% appearing once. The sequenced material came from CD8+ T cells from PBMCs. The receptors come from a human donor with Susac syndrome. CDR3s include the opening cysteine and the closing phenylalanine or tryptophan. A D gene is named only where the DNA matches it firmly. Some rows have no size entry. The others give once, few or many, or a class for an expanded clone.

abundance,v_gene,d_gene,j_gene,CDR3aa,CDR3nt
.,TRBV28,.,TRBJ2-4,CASSLLAGAAKNIQYF,TGTGCCAGCAGTTTATTGGCGGGGGCAGCCAAAAACATTCAGTACTTC
once,TRBV3-1,TRBD2,TRBJ2-1,CASSDTSGGAENEQFF,TGTGCCAGCAGCGATACTAGCGGGGGGGCGGAGAATGAGCAGTTCTTC
few,TRBV19,.,TRBJ1-1,CASSPRTVNTEAFF,TGTGCCAGTAGTCCCCGGACAGTGAACACTGAAGCTTTCTTT
.,TRBV7-8,TRBD1,TRBJ2-1,CASSIDRGWFNEQFF,TGTGCCAGCAGCATCGACAGGGGATGGTTCAATGAGCAGTTCTTC
.,TRBV7-2,.,TRBJ2-1,CASSTADWDNEQFF,TGTGCCAGCAGCACAGCGGACTGGGACAATGAGCAGTTCTTC
.,TRBV2,.,TRBJ1-1,CASIWGDGEAFF,TGTGCCAGCATCTGGGGGGACGGTGAAGCTTTCTTT
.,TRBV11-2,.,TRBJ2-1,CASSLTRLVNEQFF,TGTGCCAGCAGCCTAACCCGACTAGTCAATGAGCAGTTCTTC
.,TRBV24-1,.,TRBJ1-3,CATSDQTSGNTIYF,TGTGCCACCAGTGACCAGACCTCTGGAAACACCATATATTTT
.,TRBV19,.,TRBJ2-1,CASLRTSPPEQFF,TGTGCCAGTCTACGTACTAGCCCGCCGGAGCAGTTCTTC
.,TRBV7-8,TRBD1,TRBJ2-4,CASSALPRDSQYF,TGTGCCAGCAGCGCACTACCCCGGGACAGTCAGTACTTC
.,TRBV25-1,TRBD1,TRBJ1-1,CASRGRDREAFF,TGTGCCAGCAGGGGCCGGGACAGGGAAGCTTTCTTT
.,TRBV3-1,.,TRBJ2-5,CASGEKQETQYF,TGTGCCAGCGGGGAGAAGCAAGAGACCCAGTACTTC
.,TRBV9,TRBD2,TRBJ2-1,CASSVEISGKYNEQFF,TGTGCCAGCAGCGTCGAGATAAGCGGGAAGTACAATGAGCAGTTCTTC
once,TRBV20-1,.,TRBJ1-1,CSAPGRSEAAFF,TGCAGTGCTCCGGGACGGAGTGAAGCGGCTTTCTTT
.,TRBV14,TRBD2,TRBJ2-1,CASSNLAGSISDEQFF,TGTGCCAGCAGCAACCTAGCGGGTTCTATAAGCGATGAGCAGTTCTTC
.,TRBV12-3/TRBV12-4,.,TRBJ2-7,CASRLARGHEQYF,TGTGCCAGCAGATTAGCCCGAGGGCACGAGCAGTACTTC
.,TRBV5-4,TRBD1,TRBJ1-2,CASSFTGTGYGYTF,TGTGCCAGCAGCTTCACCGGGACAGGGTATGGCTACACCTTC
.,TRBV4-1,.,TRBJ1-1,CASSLRDTTGTEAFF,TGCGCCAGCAGCCTCAGGGATACCACGGGAACTGAAGCTTTCTTT
.,TRBV20-1,TRBD2,TRBJ2-7,CSASSSGTYEQYF,TGCAGTGCTAGCTCTAGCGGGACCTACGAGCAGTACTTC
once,TRBV12-3/TRBV12-4,TRBD1,TRBJ2-5,CASSQEVLRTGKQETQYF,TGTGCCAGCAGCCAGGAAGTGCTGCGGACAGGGAAGCAAGAGACCCAGTACTTC
.,TRBV3-1,.,TRBJ2-5,CASSQVPRIGSQETQYF,TGTGCCAGCAGCCAAGTCCCGAGGATCGGGAGCCAAGAGACCCAGTACTTC
.,TRBV7-9,TRBD1,TRBJ2-7,CASTTLRGTGPSYEQYF,TGTGCCAGCACCACCCTTCGGGGGACAGGGCCCTCCTACGAGCAGTACTTC
.,TRBV25-1,.,TRBJ1-4,CASSEGVKLFF,TGTGCCAGCAGTGAAGGGGTAAAACTGTTTTTT
.,TRBV7-9,TRBD2,TRBJ2-1,CASSQSGGNEQFF,TGTGCCAGCAGCCAAAGCGGGGGGAATGAGCAGTTCTTC
.,TRBV29-1,.,TRBJ2-5,CSVEDRQAQETQYF,TGCAGCGTTGAAGATCGTCAGGCCCAAGAGACCCAGTACTTC
.,TRBV2,TRBD2,TRBJ2-7,CASSEMTSGYEQYF,TGTGCCAGCAGTGAAATGACTAGCGGCTACGAGCAGTACTTC
.,TRBV5-1,TRBD1,TRBJ1-6,CASRRTGLNSPLHF,TGCGCCAGCAGACGGACAGGGCTGAATTCACCCCTCCACTTT
.,TRBV27,.,TRBJ2-7,CASSSTGDKDYEQYF,TGTGCCAGCAGTTCGACAGGCGACAAGGACTACGAGCAGTACTTC
.,TRBV9,TRBD2,TRBJ2-1,CASADGGGYEQFF,TGTGCCAGCGCGGACGGGGGGGGTTATGAGCAGTTCTTC
.,TRBV18,TRBD1,TRBJ2-7,CASSLTVPGQGAHEQYF,TGTGCCAGCTCACTAACCGTGCCGGGACAGGGGGCCCACGAGCAGTACTTC
once,TRBV29-1,TRBD2,TRBJ2-1,CSVADLGSGSRPYNEQFF,TGCAGCGTAGCAGATCTCGGTAGCGGGAGTCGCCCCTACAATGAGCAGTTCTTC
.,TRBV29-1,.,TRBJ2-1,CSVDRYNEQFF,TGCAGCGTTGACCGTTACAATGAGCAGTTCTTC
.,TRBV4-2,TRBD1,TRBJ2-2,CASSQEGQGDNTGELFF,TGTGCCAGCAGCCAAGAGGGACAGGGGGACAACACCGGGGAGCTGTTTTTT
.,TRBV9,TRBD2,TRBJ2-7,CASSVASGTSYEQYF,TGTGCCAGCAGCGTAGCTAGCGGAACTTCCTACGAGCAGTACTTC
.,TRBV3-1,.,TRBJ2-1,CASSYSLTSDNEQFF,TGTGCCAGCAGCTACTCCCTAACCTCAGACAATGAGCAGTTCTTC
.,TRBV4-1,.,TRBJ2-1,CATWDEGVNEQFF,TGCGCCACCTGGGACGAAGGAGTCAATGAGCAGTTCTTC
.,TRBV29-1,.,TRBJ1-1,CSVEGLRREMNTEAFF,TGCAGCGTTGAAGGGCTGCGCAGAGAGATGAACACTGAAGCTTTCTTT
once,TRBV9,.,TRBJ2-5,CASSVEQSQETQYF,TGTGCCAGCAGCGTAGAACAGTCCCAAGAGACCCAGTACTTC
.,TRBV10-3,.,TRBJ2-3,CAITDSSKDTQYF,TGTGCCATCACGGACAGCAGCAAAGATACGCAGTATTTT
.,TRBV30,.,TRBJ1-1,CAWSVNLGNTEAFF,TGTGCCTGGAGTGTAAACCTGGGGAACACTGAAGCTTTCTTT
.,TRBV15,.,TRBJ2-1,CATSREASVGNEQFF,TGTGCCACCAGCAGAGAGGCTAGCGTAGGCAATGAGCAGTTCTTC
once,TRBV7-3,.,TRBJ2-2,CASSLIGGNTGELFF,TGTGCCAGCAGCTTAATAGGCGGGAACACCGGGGAGCTGTTTTTT
.,TRBV9,.,TRBJ2-1,CASSSRGSGPLENEQFF,TGTGCCAGCAGCTCACGCGGTAGCGGTCCCCTTGAGAATGAGCAGTTCTTC
.,TRBV28,TRBD2,TRBJ2-7,CASSIGSSGSADEQYF,TGTGCCAGCAGTATCGGAAGTAGCGGGAGTGCAGACGAGCAGTACTTC
once,TRBV20-1,.,TRBJ2-7,CSATDLSNEQYF,TGCAGTGCTACCGATCTTAGTAACGAGCAGTACTTC
few,TRBV9,TRBD2,TRBJ2-3,CASSVGGASTDTQYF,TGTGCCAGCAGCGTCGGGGGGGCTAGCACAGATACGCAGTATTTT
.,TRBV20-1,.,TRBJ1-2,CSARRASVEHYGYTF,TGCAGTGCTAGGAGGGCGTCTGTGGAGCACTATGGCTACACCTTC
.,TRBV12-3/TRBV12-4,.,TRBJ1-1,CASSLGQRPPEAFF,TGTGCCAGCAGTTTAGGACAGAGACCGCCGGAAGCTTTCTTT
.,TRBV6-7,.,TRBJ2-1,CASSYTLASSYNEQFF,TGTGCCAGCAGTTACACGCTAGCGAGCTCCTACAATGAGCAGTTCTTC
.,TRBV24-1,.,TRBJ2-1,CATSDSYNEQFF,TGTGCCACCAGTGACAGTTACAATGAGCAGTTCTTC
.,TRBV5-4,.,TRBJ1-1,CASSEPQGNTEAFF,TGTGCCAGCAGCGAACCCCAGGGTAACACTGAAGCTTTCTTT
.,TRBV28,.,TRBJ1-5,CASSLWAGDQPQHF,TGTGCCAGCAGTTTATGGGCGGGAGATCAGCCCCAGCATTTT
.,TRBV11-2,.,TRBJ2-3,CASSLFGRGTDTQYF,TGTGCCAGCAGCTTATTCGGGCGCGGCACAGATACGCAGTATTTT
few,TRBV29-1,.,TRBJ2-7,CSVEGTYEQYF,TGCAGCGTTGAGGGGACCTACGAGCAGTACTTC
.,TRBV9,TRBD2,TRBJ2-1,CASSVSGGALYEQFF,TGTGCCAGCAGCGTAAGCGGGGGGGCCCTCTATGAGCAGTTCTTC